Listed below are T cell receptor beta chains from one sample, sequenced in a study of blood T cell repertoires in COVID-19. Assay used: immunoSEQ multiplex PCR; TCRdb lists only in-frame clones, some missing. The data contain hundreds of thousands of clones, 80% to 90% of them singletons. Material for sequencing was peripheral blood. The receptor set was obtained from a woman aged 70-85 years with COVID-19, enrolled during active disease. Both conserved end residues are part of each CDR3. The order of the fields is V gene, D gene, clone size, J gene, CDR3 DNA, CDR3 protein. The D gene is left open where the match is weak. Some rows have no size entry. The others give once, few or many, or a class for an expanded clone.

V: TRBV4-2; D: .; size: .; J: TRBJ1-5; DNA: TGTGCCAGCAGCCAAGATGGGGGGGGCCAGCCCCAGCATTTT; CDR3: CASSQDGGGQPQHF
V: TRBV28; D: .; size: .; J: TRBJ2-2; DNA: TGTGCCAGCAGTCTCCTTTCGGGGGAGCTGTTTTTT; CDR3: CASSLLSGELFF
V: TRBV6-2/TRBV6-3; D: .; size: .; J: TRBJ1-5; DNA: TGTGCCAGCAGTTACTTGGCAGGGGAACAGCCCCAGCATTTT; CDR3: CASSYLAGEQPQHF
V: TRBV27; D: TRBD2; size: .; J: TRBJ2-1; DNA: TGTGCCAGCAGTTTAGGACTAGCGGGAGGCCTCTACAATGAGCAGTTCTTC; CDR3: CASSLGLAGGLYNEQFF
V: TRBV9; D: TRBD2; size: once; J: TRBJ2-5; DNA: TGTGCCAGCAGCGCAGCTAGCGGGAGAGTCCAAGAGACCCAGTACTTC; CDR3: CASSAASGRVQETQYF
V: TRBV5-1; D: TRBD2; size: .; J: TRBJ2-7; DNA: TGCGCCAGCAGCTTGGCAGGAACTAGCGGGTACGGATACGAGCAGTACTTC; CDR3: CASSLAGTSGYGYEQYF
V: TRBV30; D: TRBD1; size: few; J: TRBJ1-1; DNA: TGTGCCTGGAGGGGACAGGGGAACACTGAAGCTTTCTTT; CDR3: CAWRGQGNTEAFF
V: TRBV4-1; D: TRBD2; size: .; J: TRBJ2-5; DNA: TGCGCCAGCAGCCAAGTCGGGGGGATTGGATTCGAGACCCAGTACTTC; CDR3: CASSQVGGIGFETQYF
V: TRBV3-1/TRBV3-2; D: TRBD1; size: .; J: TRBJ2-1; DNA: TGTGCCAGCAGCCGGACAGGGATTCTGGATGAGCAGTTCTTC; CDR3: CASSRTGILDEQFF
V: TRBV3-1/TRBV3-2; D: .; size: .; J: TRBJ1-4; DNA: TGTGCCAGCAGCCATCCAACCCGTGGCCAGCCAGGTGAAAAACTGTTTTTT; CDR3: CASSHPTRGQPGEKLFF
V: TRBV7-9; D: TRBD2; size: .; J: TRBJ2-1; DNA: TGTGCCAGCAGCTTAATCAAGCGGGATAAGGGCAATGAGCAGTTCTTC; CDR3: CASSLIKRDKGNEQFF
V: TRBV20-1; D: .; size: .; J: TRBJ2-7; DNA: TGCAGTGCTAGTCGGGGGTTGATCTACGAGCAGTACTTC; CDR3: CSASRGLIYEQYF
V: TRBV24-1; D: .; size: .; J: TRBJ2-1; DNA: TGTGCCACCAGTGAGTCAGGGAAGGATGAGCAGTTCTTC; CDR3: CATSESGKDEQFF
V: TRBV28; D: .; size: .; J: TRBJ2-3; DNA: TGTGCCAGCCAGTACAGGGTCCCAGATACGCAGTATTTT; CDR3: CASQYRVPDTQYF
V: TRBV4-3; D: .; size: .; J: TRBJ1-1; DNA: TGCGCCAGCAGCCAAGTCGGTCCGGGTAACACTGAAGCTTTCTTT; CDR3: CASSQVGPGNTEAFF
V: TRBV11-1; D: TRBD1; size: .; J: TRBJ1-1; DNA: TGTGCCAGCAGCCCATGGACAGGGGGCACTGAAGCTTTCTTT; CDR3: CASSPWTGGTEAFF
V: TRBV4-3; D: .; size: .; J: TRBJ2-6; DNA: TGCGCCAGCAGCCCCTACTCTGGGGCCAACGTCCTGACTTTC; CDR3: CASSPYSGANVLTF
V: TRBV19; D: .; size: .; J: TRBJ1-1; DNA: TGTGCCAGTAGTACGAACAGGGACGCTGAAGCTTTCTTT; CDR3: CASSTNRDAEAFF
V: TRBV5-1; D: .; size: .; J: TRBJ1-6; DNA: TGCGCCAGCAGCTTGGAGGCAGGGATTTCACCCCTCCACTTT; CDR3: CASSLEAGISPLHF
V: TRBV10-3; D: TRBD1; size: .; J: TRBJ1-1; DNA: TGTGCCATCCAGACAGGGGGACGTGAAGCTTTCTTT; CDR3: CAIQTGGREAFF
V: TRBV7-8; D: TRBD2; size: .; J: TRBJ2-7; DNA: TGTGCCAGCACCAAGCCTACTAGCGCTAGCTCCTACGAGCAGTACTTC; CDR3: CASTKPTSASSYEQYF
V: TRBV15; D: .; size: .; J: TRBJ2-4; DNA: TGTGCCACCAGTGGTGCAGGCGGGCCAAACATTCAGTACTTC; CDR3: CATSGAGGPNIQYF
V: TRBV19; D: TRBD1; size: .; J: TRBJ2-5; DNA: TGTGCCAGTAGTATAGGCTCCCAGGGGGCCAGGGGAGAGACCCAGTACTTC; CDR3: CASSIGSQGARGETQYF
V: TRBV10-3; D: .; size: .; J: TRBJ2-7; DNA: TGTGCCATCAGTGCGGGCAGGGAATACGAGCAGTACTTC; CDR3: CAISAGREYEQYF
V: TRBV30; D: TRBD1; size: once; J: TRBJ1-2; DNA: TGTGCCTGGAGACAGGGGGCCGGGGGAGGCTACACCTTC; CDR3: CAWRQGAGGGYTF
V: TRBV2; D: TRBD1; size: .; J: TRBJ1-6; DNA: TGTGCCAGCAGTCTCCGGGACAGGGGGTCACCCCTCCACTTT; CDR3: CASSLRDRGSPLHF
V: TRBV5-1; D: .; size: .; J: TRBJ2-7; DNA: TGCGCCAGCAGCGGCGGGAACGACGGTGTAGGGCAGTACTTC; CDR3: CASSGGNDGVGQYF
V: TRBV29-1; D: TRBD1; size: .; J: TRBJ1-2; DNA: TGCAGCGCCGAGCTAGGACAGGGGGCGGGTGGCTACACCTTC; CDR3: CSAELGQGAGGYTF
V: TRBV11-2; D: TRBD1; size: once; J: TRBJ2-7; DNA: TGTGCCAGCAGCCGAGGTCGGGGGACAGGGGCCTACGAGCAGTACTTC; CDR3: CASSRGRGTGAYEQYF
V: TRBV12-3/TRBV12-4; D: .; size: .; J: TRBJ1-4; DNA: TGTGCCAGCAGTTCCCAGGGCCCTGAAAAACTGTTTTTT; CDR3: CASSSQGPEKLFF